Sequencing of this T cell receptor (beta chain) was carried out in a study of blood T cell repertoires in COVID-19 (dated by TCRdb to the early 2020s). General notes on the study: The collaborator samples originated in the United States, Italy and Spain and spanned the acute and convalescent phases of COVID-19. Deeply sampled blood TCRbeta repertoires from subjects exposed to, actively infected with, or recovered from COVID-19 were included in the dataset. Sample metadata almost always included a de-identified subject ID, COVID-19 status, age in years and sex. The samples were drawn from two sources: the first 160 participants of the ongoing ImmuneRACE study, and over 1,000 subjects contributed by 6 global collaborators. Where available, HLA class I and class II types were obtained from metadata supplied by the sample provider rather than from assay-based typing. The repertoires were released in a freely available public database intended as a resource for research on the immune response to SARS-CoV-2. The prospective study material was composed of cDNA or gDNA derived from T cells, B-cell-depleted T cells, or PBMCs.

V is pared back by 1 base and J by 3 bases, with 28 bases lying between the germline termini. Reading the germline V gene gives CDR1 MNHNS and CDR2 SASEGT. The CDR3 holds 21 amino acids from the cysteine to the phenylalanine. Left in the record is the CDR3 DNA by itself, 63 bases read in frame from the first base. The collaborating institutions used their own protocols to collect whole blood in K2EDTA tubes. Collaborator samples were shipped for TCRbeta analysis as frozen whole blood, isolated PBMCs, or DNA extracted from either sample type. TCRbeta CDR3 regions were amplified from genomic DNA using the immunoSEQ Assay, a bias-controlled multiplex PCR. As for the authors' bioinformatics: The number of nucleated cells in each sample was estimated from the amplification of reference gene primers within the assay. To quantify the absolute abundance of each unique TCRbeta CDR3 rearrangement, sequence reads were collapsed and filtered. For each sample, productive Simpson clonality was calculated by taking the square root of Simpson's diversity index across productive rearrangements. TCRdb's version of the immuneACCESS table is confined to in-frame rearrangements and falls short of the full clone set. An unresolved V gene accounts for under half of the shortfall where checked; the remainder is of unknown origin. The V and J calls and clone size were taken over from that table, and D and trimming were inferred from the DNA. In all, the sample holds fewer than 50,000 clones, and about 88% of those were seen once. The ten largest clones add up to over 7.5% of the sample.

Study-wide conclusions, independent of this receptor: How much clinical and demographic metadata was included differed by source and by participant, and the metadata was provided uncurated.

Comment on this clone: Its antigen specificity is not known. Base qualities are not recorded, but no much larger clone differs from it by a single base.

This TCR derives from a middle-aged man with active COVID-19. Sequenced material: peripheral blood. The V and J genes are TRBV6-1 and TRBJ1-5, with no reliable assignment of the D segment. The nucleotides are TGTGCCAGCAGTGAAGAGAAATACCTTCTTGAGGGCCTCACTTACAATCAGCCCCAGCATTTT. This is translated as CASSEEKYLLEGLTYNQPQHF.